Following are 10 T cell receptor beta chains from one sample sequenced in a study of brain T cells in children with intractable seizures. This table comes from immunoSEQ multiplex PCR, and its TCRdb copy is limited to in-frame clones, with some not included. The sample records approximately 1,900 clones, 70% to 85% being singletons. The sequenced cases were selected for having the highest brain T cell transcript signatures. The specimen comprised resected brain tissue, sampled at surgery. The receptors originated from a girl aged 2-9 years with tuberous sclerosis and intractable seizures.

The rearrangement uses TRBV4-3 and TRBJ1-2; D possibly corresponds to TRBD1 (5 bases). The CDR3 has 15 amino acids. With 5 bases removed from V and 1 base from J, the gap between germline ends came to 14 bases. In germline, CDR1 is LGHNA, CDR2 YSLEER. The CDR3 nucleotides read TGCGCCAGCAGCAGGGACCGAGAATTTAACTATGGCTACACCTTC. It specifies CASSRDREFNYGYTF.

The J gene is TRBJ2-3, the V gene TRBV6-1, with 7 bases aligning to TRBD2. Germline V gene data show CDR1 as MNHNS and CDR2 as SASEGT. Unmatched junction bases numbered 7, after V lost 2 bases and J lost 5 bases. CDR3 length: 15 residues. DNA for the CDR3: TGTGCCAGCAGTGAACTCGGCGGGGGAATAGATACGCAGTATTTT. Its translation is CASSELGGGIDTQYF.

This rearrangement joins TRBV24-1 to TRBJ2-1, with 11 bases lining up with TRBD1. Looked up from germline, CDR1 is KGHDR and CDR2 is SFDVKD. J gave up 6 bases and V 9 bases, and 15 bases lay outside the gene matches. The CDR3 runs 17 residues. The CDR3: CATAPTIGTGGSNEQFF. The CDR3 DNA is TGTGCCACCGCCCCAACGATCGGGACAGGGGGGTCCAATGAGCAGTTCTTC.

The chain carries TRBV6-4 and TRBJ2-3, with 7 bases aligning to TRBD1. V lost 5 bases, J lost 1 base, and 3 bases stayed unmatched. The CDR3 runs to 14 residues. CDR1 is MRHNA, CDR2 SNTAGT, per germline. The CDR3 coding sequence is TGTGCCAGCAGTCGAACAGGGGGCACAGATACGCAGTATTTT. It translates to CASSRTGGTDTQYF.

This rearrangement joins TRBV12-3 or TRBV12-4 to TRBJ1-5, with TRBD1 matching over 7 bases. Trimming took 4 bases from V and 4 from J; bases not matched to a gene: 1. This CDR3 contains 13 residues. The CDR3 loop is CASSYRGNQPQHF. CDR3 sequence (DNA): TGTGCCAGCAGTTACAGGGGAAATCAGCCCCAGCATTTT.

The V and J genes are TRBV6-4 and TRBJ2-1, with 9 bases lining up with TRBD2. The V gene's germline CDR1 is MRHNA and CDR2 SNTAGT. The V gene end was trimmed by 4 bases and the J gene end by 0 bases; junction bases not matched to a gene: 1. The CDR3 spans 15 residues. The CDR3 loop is CASSGSGGSYNEQFF. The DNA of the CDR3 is TGTGCCAGCAGTGGTAGCGGGGGCTCCTACAATGAGCAGTTCTTC.

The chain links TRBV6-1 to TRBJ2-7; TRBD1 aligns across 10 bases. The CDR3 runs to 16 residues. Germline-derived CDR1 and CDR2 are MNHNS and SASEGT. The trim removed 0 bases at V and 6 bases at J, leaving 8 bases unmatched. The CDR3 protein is CASSEASGQGWVEQYF. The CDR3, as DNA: TGTGCCAGCAGTGAAGCGTCGGGACAGGGGTGGGTCGAGCAGTACTTC.

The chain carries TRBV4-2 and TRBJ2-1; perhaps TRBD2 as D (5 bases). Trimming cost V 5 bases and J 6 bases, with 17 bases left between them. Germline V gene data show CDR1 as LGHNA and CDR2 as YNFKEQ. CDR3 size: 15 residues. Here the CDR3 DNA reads TGTGCCAGCAGCGTCGGGGTAGCTGAATCCAATGAGCAGTTCTTC. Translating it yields CASSVGVAESNEQFF.

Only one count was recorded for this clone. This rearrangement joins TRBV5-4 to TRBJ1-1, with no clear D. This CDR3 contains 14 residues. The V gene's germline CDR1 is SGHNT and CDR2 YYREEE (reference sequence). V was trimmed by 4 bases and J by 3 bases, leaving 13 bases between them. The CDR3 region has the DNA TGTGCCAGCAGCCGAAAGTCCGGTGACACTGAAGCTTTCTTT. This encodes CASSRKSGDTEAFF.

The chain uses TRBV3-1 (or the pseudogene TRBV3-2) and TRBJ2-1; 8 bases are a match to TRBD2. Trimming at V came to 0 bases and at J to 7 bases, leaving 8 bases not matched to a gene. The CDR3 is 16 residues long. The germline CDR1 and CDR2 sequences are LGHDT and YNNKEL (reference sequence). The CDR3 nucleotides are TGTGCCAGCAGCCAAGAAGGTCCGGGGGGGCCTAATGAGCAGTTCTTC. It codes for CASSQEGPGGPNEQFF.